The sequence of this T cell receptor (beta chain) was determined in a study of blood T cell repertoires in COVID-19. Turning to the study itself: The cDNA or gDNA used as material had been derived from T cells, B-cell-depleted T cells, or PBMCs.

Source study methods: Reference gene primers were amplified, and this amplification served to estimate nucleated cell counts. The table came from immunoSEQ multiplex PCR; TCRdb's copy has only in-frame clones and leaves some out. V, J and clone size derive from that table, while D and trimming were established from the DNA sequence. The table shows fewer than 200,000 clones, with more than 60% occurring only once. Trimming shortened V by 0 bases and J by 5 bases, and 16 bases separated the two germline ends. The CDR3 runs 16 residues. CDR1 is SNHLY, CDR2 FYNNEI, per germline. J is TRBJ1-2 and V is TRBV2; TRBD1 might be the D (5 bases). This TCR was recovered from a man aged 55-75 years with acute or convalescent COVID-19. Material: peripheral blood. CDR3 nucleotide sequence: TGTGCCAGCAGTGAAGCGCTTCGGAGACAGACTTATGGCTACACCTTC. It translates to CASSEALRRQTYGYTF.